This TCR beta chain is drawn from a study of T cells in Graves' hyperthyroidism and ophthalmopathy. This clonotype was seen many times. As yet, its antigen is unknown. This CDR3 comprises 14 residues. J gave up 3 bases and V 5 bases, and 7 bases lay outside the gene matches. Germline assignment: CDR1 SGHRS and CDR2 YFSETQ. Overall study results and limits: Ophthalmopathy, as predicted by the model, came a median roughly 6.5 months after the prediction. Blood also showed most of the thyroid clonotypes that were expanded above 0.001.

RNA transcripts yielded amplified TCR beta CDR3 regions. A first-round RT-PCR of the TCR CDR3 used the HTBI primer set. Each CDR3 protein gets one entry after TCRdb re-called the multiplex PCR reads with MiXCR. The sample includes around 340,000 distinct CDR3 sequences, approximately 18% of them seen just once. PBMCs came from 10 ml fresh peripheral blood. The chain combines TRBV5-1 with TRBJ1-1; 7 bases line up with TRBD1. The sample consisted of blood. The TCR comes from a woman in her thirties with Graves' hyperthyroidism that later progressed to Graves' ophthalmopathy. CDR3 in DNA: TGCGCCAGCAGACGACAGGGAACAGACACTGAAGCTTTCTTT. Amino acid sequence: CASRRQGTDTEAFF.